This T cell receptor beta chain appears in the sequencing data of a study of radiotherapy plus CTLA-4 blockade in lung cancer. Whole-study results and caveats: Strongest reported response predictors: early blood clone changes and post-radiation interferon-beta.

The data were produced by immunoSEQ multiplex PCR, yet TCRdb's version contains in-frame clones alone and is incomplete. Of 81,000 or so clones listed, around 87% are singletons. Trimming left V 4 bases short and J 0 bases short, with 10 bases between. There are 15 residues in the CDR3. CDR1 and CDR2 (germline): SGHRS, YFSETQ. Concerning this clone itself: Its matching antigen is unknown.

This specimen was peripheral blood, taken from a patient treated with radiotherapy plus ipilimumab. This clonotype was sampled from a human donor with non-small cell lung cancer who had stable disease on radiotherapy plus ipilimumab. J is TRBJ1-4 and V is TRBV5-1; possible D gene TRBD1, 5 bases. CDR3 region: CASSRPGATNEKLFF. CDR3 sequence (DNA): TGCGCCAGCAGCCGCCCGGGGGCAACTAATGAAAAACTGTTTTTT. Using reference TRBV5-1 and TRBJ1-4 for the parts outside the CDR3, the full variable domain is KAGVTQTPRYLIKTRGQQVTLSCSPISGHRSVSWYQQTPGQGLQFLFEYFSETQRNKGNFPGRFSGRQFSNSRSEMNVSTLELGDSALYLCASSRPGATNEKLFFGSGTQLSVL.